The table lists the clone carrying this T cell receptor (beta chain) with a few counts. Its antigen is not known. The data were obtained in a study of T-cell reconstitution after alpha-beta-depleted transplantation in children. Germline loops: CDR1 LGHNA, CDR2 YSLEER. The ends were cut back, 3 bases at V and 8 bases at J, with 19 bases in the middle. This CDR3 comprises 16 residues. Study-wide findings and caveats: Reportedly, roughly two months post-transplant, alpha-beta T cells arose from several hundred expanded graft clones. T-cell numbers and diversity, one year after transplant, stemmed largely from T cells that were newly produced.

Library preparation (for TCRbeta) was performed with unique molecular identifiers. Each CDR3 protein gets one entry after TCRdb re-called the PCR reads with MiXCR. In the table there are some 300,000 distinct CDR3 sequences, 10% of which are singletons. The material sequenced was PBMCs, taken before TCRalphabeta/CD19-depleted stem cell transplant. The TCR sequence derives from a boy less than two years old with acute myeloid leukemia, due to receive a stem cell transplant. The chain is built from TRBV4-3 and TRBJ1-4, with D possibly being TRBD1 (5 bases). CDR3 bases: TGCGCCAGCAGCCATAAGCCCTCCAGGGATATCGAAAAACTGTTTTTT. This encodes CASSHKPSRDIEKLFF.